This entry features one TCR beta chain sequence. Its antigen is currently unknown. The V gene lost 1 base and the J gene lost 3 bases, with 12 bases spanning the gap. This CDR3 has 16 amino acids. CDR1 is MDHEN and CDR2 is SYDVKM in the germline V gene. The sample is drawn from a study of T cells in Graves' hyperthyroidism and ophthalmopathy. Study-level results: Ophthalmopathy got predicted by the model a median about 6.7 months before its onset.

Diagnoses were established using clinical symptoms, serum thyroxine and TRAb, thyroid ultrasound and orbital computed tomography. TCR beta CDR3 regions were amplified from RNA transcripts. In the first-round RT-PCR of the TCR CDR3, the HTBI primer set was used. TCRdb called the multiplex PCR reads again in MiXCR, with one record for every CDR3 protein. The sample lists about 400,000 distinct CDR3 sequences; around 15% were seen once. The specimen was blood. This clonotype was sampled from a woman younger than 35 with Graves' hyperthyroidism. The V and J genes are TRBV28 and TRBJ2-2, with D tentatively TRBD2 (5 bases). For the CDR3, the DNA is TGTGCCAGCAGTTTATTGCGGGTCGGGGACACCGGGGAGCTGTTTTTT. This translates into CASSLLRVGDTGELFF.